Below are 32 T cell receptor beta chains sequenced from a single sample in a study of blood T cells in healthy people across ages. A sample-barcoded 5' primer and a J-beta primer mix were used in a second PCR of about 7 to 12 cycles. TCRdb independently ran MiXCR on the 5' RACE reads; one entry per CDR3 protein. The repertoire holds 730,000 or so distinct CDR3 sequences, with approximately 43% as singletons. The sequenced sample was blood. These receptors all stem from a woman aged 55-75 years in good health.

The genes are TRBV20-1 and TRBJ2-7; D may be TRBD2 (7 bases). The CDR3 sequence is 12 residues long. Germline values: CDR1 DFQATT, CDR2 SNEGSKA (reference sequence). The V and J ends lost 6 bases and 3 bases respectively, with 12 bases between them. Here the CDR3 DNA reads TGCAGTGCCCAGGGGAGGGACTACGAGCAGTACTTC. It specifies CSAQGRDYEQYF.

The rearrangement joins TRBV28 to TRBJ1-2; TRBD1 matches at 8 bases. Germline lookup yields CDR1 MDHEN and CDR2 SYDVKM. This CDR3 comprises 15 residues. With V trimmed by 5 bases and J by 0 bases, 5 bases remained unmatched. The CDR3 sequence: CASSHGTGSNYGYTF. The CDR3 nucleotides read TGTGCCAGCAGTCACGGGACAGGTTCTAACTATGGCTACACCTTC.

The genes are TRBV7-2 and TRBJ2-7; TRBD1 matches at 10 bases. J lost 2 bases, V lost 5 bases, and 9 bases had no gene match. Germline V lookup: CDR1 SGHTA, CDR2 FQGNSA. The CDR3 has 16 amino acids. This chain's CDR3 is CASSITGTGETYEQYF. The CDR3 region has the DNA TGTGCCAGCAGCATTACCGGGACAGGGGAAACCTACGAGCAGTACTTC.

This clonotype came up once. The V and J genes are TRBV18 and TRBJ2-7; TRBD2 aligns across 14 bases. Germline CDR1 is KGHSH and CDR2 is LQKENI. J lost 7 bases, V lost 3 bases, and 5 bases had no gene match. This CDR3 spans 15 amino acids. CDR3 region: CASSPGTSGRHEQYF. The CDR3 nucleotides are TGTGCCAGCTCACCTGGGACTAGCGGGAGACATGAGCAGTACTTC.

Here the CDR3 DNA reads TGTGCCAGCAGTTACCGGGACAGGATTGCCTACGAGCAGTACTTC. Amino acids: CASSYRDRIAYEQYF. The rearrangement links TRBV6-2 or TRBV6-3 to TRBJ2-4; 8 bases agree with TRBD1. Near its end, the DNA agrees better with TRBJ2-7, so the J call may be wrong. Germline V gene sequence: CDR1 MNHEY, CDR2 SVGEGT. This CDR3 region has 15 residues.

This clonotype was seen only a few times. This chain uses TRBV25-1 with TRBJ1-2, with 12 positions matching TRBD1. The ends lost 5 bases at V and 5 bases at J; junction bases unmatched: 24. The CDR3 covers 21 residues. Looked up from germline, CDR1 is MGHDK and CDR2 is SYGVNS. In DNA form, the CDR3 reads TGTGCCAGCAGTCCCCATGCAGCCGCCGGGACAGGGGGCCTACTCGAGTATGGCTACACCTTC. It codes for CASSPHAAAGTGGLLEYGYTF.

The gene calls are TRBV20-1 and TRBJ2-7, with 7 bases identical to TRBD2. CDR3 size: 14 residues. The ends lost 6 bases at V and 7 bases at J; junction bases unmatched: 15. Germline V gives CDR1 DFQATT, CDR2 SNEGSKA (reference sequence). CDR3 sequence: CSASTGGPYNEQYF. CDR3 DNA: TGCAGTGCATCAACGGGAGGCCCATACAATGAGCAGTACTTC.

The CDR3 loop is CASRTTLAGDSYNEQFF. The CDR3 DNA reads as TGTGCCAGCCGCACCACATTAGCGGGGGACTCCTACAATGAGCAGTTCTTC. The chain recombines TRBV6-6 with TRBJ2-1, with 9 bases aligning to TRBD2. V trimming: 8 bases; J trimming: 0 bases; junction bases outside the gene matches: 11. The CDR3 has 17 amino acids. The germline V gene encodes CDR1 MNHNY and CDR2 SVGAGI (reference sequence).

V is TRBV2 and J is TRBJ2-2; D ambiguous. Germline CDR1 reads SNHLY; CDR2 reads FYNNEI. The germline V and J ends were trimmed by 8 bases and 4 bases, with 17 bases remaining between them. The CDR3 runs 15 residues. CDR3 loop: CASLSGPLGTGELFF. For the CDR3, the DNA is TGTGCCAGCCTCTCTGGACCCCTCGGCACCGGGGAGCTGTTTTTT. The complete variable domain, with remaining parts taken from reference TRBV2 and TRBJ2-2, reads EPEVTQTPSHQVTQMGQEVILRCVPISNHLYFYWYRQILGQKVEFLVSFYNNEISEKSEIFDDQFSVERPDGSNFTLKIRSTKLEDSAMYFCASLSGPLGTGELFFGEGSRLTVL.

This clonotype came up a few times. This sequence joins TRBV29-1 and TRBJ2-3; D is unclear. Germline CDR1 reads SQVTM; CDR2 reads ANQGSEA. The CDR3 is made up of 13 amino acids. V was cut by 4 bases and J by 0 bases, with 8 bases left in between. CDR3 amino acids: CSVGDGSTDTQYF. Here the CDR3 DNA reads TGCAGCGTTGGGGATGGGAGCACAGATACGCAGTATTTT.

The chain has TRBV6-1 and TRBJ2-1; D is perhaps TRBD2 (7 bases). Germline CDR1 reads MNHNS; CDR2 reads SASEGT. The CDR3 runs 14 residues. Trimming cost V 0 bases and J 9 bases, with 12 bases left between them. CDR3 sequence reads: CASSEALRGGEQFF. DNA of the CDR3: TGTGCCAGCAGTGAAGCGCTTAGGGGGGGTGAGCAGTTCTTC.

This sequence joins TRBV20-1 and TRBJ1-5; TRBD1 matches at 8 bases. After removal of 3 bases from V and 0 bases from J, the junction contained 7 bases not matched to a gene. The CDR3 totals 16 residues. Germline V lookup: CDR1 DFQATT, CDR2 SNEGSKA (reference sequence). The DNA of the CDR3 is TGCAGTGCTAGGGGGGGACAGGCCTATAGCAATCAGCCCCAGCATTTT. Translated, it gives CSARGGQAYSNQPQHF.

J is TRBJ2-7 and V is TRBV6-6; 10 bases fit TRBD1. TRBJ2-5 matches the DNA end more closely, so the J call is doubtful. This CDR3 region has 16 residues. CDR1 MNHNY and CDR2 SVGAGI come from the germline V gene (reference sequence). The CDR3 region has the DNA TGTGCCAGCAGAAAGGACAGGGGGGAGGCTAGGGAGACCCAGTACTTC. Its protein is CASRKDRGEARETQYF.

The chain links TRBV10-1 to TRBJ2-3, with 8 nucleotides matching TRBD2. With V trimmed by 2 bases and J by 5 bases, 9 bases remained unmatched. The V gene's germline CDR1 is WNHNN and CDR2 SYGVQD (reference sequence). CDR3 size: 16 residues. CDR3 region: CASSEGLAAGGDTQYF. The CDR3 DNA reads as TGCGCCAGCAGTGAGGGACTAGCAGCGGGTGGAGATACGCAGTATTTT.

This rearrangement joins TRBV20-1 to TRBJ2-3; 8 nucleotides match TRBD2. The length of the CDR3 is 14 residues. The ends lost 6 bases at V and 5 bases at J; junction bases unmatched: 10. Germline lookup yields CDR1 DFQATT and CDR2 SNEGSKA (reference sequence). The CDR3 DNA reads TGCAGTGCCACTAGCGGTGGAGGAAGAGATACGCAGTATTTT. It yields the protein CSATSGGGRDTQYF.

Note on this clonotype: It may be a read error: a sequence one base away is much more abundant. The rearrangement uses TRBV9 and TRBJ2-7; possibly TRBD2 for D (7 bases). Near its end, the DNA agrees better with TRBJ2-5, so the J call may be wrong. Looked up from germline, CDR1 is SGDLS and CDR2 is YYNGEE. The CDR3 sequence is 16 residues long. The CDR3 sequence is CASSQLGGTIQGTQYF. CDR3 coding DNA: TGTGCCAGCAGCCAACTGGGGGGGACAATCCAAGGGACCCAGTACTTC.

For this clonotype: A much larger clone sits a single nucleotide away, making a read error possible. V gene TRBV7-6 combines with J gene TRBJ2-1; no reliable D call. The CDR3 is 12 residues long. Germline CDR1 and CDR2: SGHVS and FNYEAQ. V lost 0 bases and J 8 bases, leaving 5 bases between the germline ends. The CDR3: CASSLAPDEQFF. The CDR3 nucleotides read TGTGCCAGCAGCTTAGCGCCCGATGAGCAGTTCTTC.

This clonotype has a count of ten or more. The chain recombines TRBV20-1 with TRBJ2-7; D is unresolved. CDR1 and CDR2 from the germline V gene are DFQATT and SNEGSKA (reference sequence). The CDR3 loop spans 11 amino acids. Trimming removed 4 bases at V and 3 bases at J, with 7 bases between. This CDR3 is CSAKTGYEQYF. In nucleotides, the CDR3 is TGCAGTGCTAAGACGGGCTACGAGCAGTACTTC.

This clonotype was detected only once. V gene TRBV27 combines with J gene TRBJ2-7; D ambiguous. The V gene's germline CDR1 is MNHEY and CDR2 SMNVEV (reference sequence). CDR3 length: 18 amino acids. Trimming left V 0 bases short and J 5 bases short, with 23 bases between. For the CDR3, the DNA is TGTGCCAGCAGTTTATCCCCCGTGTATGCGGAGCAGACCCACGAGCAGTACTTC. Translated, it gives CASSLSPVYAEQTHEQYF.

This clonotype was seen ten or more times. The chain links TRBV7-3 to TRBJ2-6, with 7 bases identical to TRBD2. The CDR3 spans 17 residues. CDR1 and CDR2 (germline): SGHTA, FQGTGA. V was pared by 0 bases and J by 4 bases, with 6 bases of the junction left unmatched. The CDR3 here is CASSLTMGGPGANVLTF. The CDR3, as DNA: TGTGCCAGCAGCTTAACGATGGGAGGGCCCGGGGCCAACGTCCTGACTTTC.

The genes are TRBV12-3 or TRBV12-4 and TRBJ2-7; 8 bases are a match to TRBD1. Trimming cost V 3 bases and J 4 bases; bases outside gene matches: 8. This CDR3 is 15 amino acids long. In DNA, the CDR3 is TGTGCCAGCAGTTTGTCCGGGACAGGTATTTACGAGCAGTACTTC. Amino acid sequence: CASSLSGTGIYEQYF.

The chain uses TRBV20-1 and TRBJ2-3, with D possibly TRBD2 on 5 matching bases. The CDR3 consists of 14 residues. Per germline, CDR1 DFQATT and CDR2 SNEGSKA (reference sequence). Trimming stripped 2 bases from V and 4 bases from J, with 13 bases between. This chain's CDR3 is CSARIEEAADTQYF. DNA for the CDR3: TGCAGTGCTAGAATCGAGGAGGCGGCAGATACGCAGTATTTT.

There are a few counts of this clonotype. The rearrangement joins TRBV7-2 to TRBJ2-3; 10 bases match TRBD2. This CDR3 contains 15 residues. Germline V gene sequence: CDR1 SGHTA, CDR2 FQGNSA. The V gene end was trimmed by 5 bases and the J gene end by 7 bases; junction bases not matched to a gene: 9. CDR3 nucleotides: TGTGCCAGCAGCCGGGGGAGCGGGAGGGGCCATACGCAGTATTTT. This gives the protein CASSRGSGRGHTQYF.

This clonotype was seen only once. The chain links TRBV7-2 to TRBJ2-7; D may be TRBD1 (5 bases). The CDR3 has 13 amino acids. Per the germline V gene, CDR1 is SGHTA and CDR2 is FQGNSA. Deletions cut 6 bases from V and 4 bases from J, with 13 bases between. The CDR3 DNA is TGTGCCAGCAGGCCTACAGGCGAGTACGAGCAGTACTTC. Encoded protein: CASRPTGEYEQYF.

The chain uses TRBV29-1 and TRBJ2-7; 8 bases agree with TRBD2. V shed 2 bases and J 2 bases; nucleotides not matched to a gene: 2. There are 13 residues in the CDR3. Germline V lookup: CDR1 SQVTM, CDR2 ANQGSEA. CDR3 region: CSVESGSPYEQYF. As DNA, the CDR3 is TGCAGCGTTGAAAGCGGGAGTCCCTACGAGCAGTACTTC.

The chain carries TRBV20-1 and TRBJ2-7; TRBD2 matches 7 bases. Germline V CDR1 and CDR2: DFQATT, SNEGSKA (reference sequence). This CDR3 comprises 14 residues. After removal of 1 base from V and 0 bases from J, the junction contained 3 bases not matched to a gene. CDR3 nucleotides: TGCAGTGCTAGAGGCGGGAGAGACTCCTACGAGCAGTACTTC. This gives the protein CSARGGRDSYEQYF.

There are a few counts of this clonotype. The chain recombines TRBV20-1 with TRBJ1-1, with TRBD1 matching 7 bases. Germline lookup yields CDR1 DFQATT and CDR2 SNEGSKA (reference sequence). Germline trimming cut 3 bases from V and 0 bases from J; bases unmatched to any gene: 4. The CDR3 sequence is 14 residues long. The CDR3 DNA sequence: TGCAGTGCTAGCCAGGACAGGATGAACACTGAAGCTTTCTTT. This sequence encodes CSASQDRMNTEAFF.

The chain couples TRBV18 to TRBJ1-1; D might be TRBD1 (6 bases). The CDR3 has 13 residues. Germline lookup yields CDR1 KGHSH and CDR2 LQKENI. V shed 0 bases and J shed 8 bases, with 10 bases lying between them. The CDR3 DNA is TGTGCCAGCTCACCACCTAGCAGGGGAGAAGCTTTCTTT. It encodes CASSPPSRGEAFF.

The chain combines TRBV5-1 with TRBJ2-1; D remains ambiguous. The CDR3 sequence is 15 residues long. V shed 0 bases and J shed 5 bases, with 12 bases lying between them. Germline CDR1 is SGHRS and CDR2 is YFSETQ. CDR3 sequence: CASSLVLVENNEQFF. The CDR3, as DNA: TGCGCCAGCAGCTTGGTGCTAGTGGAAAACAATGAGCAGTTCTTC.

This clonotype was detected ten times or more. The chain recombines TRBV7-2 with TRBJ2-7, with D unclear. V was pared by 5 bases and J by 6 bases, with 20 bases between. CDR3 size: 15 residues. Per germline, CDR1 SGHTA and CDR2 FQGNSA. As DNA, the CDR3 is TGTGCCAGCAGCGTCTCTAAACCGGTCTCCGGCGAGCAGTACTTC. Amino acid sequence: CASSVSKPVSGEQYF.

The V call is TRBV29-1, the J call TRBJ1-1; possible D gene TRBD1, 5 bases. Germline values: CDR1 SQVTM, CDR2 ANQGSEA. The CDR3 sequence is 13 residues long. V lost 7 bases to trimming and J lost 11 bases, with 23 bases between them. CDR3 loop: CSANAPGSEGAFF. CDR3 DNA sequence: TGCAGCGCCAACGCCCCAGGGTCGGAGGGGGCTTTCTTT.

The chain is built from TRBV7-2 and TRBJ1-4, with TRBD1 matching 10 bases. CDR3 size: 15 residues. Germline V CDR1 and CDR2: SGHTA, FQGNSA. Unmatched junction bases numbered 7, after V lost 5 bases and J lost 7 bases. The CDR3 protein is CASSQRQGALEKLFF. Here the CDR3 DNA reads TGTGCCAGCAGCCAGCGACAGGGGGCGCTTGAAAAACTGTTTTTT. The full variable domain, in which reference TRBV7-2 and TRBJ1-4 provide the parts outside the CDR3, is GAGVSQSPSNKVTEKGKDVELRCDPISGHTALYWYRQSLGQGLEFLIYFQGNSAPDKSGLPSDRFSAERTGGSVSTLTIQRTQQEDSAVYLCASSQRQGALEKLFFGSGTQLSVL.